The 18 T cell receptor beta chains below all came from one sample that was sequenced in a study of human T cells and chemical hapten exposure. The time point: patch test 1, 2 weeks after DPC sensitization. Treatment denoted: therapeutic diphenylcyclopropenone sensitization with weekly scalp DPC. TCRdb re-called the RACE reads through MiXCR, storing one row per CDR3 protein. The repertoire holds 11,000 to 15,000 distinct CDR3 sequences, with 16% as singletons. Sequencing used whole blood, obtained in connection with sensitization to the hapten diphenylcyclopropenone (DPC). These receptors were obtained from a woman in her thirties with alopecia areata. Some clones in this sample may be carry-over from other donors' samples.

Ten or more counts support this clonotype. This chain uses TRBV27 with TRBJ2-7, with TRBD2 matching 13 bases. The CDR3 is 18 amino acids. Germline lookup yields CDR1 MNHEY and CDR2 SMNVEV (reference sequence). V gave up 3 bases and J gave up 2 bases; unmatched junction bases: 10. The CDR3: CASSFLGLAGSVPYEQYF. Written as DNA, the CDR3 is TGTGCCAGCAGTTTTTTGGGACTAGCGGGGTCGGTCCCCTACGAGCAGTACTTC.

The table lists this clonotype with a few counts. CDR3: CSVEVTLAGGGEQFF. As DNA, the CDR3 is TGCAGCGTTGAAGTGACTTTAGCGGGAGGGGGTGAGCAGTTCTTC. This chain connects TRBV29-1 to TRBJ2-1; 11 positions agree with TRBD2. The V segment lost 1 base and the J segment 9 bases; nucleotides outside the gene matches: 8. This CDR3 is 15 amino acids long. Germline CDR1 reads SQVTM; CDR2 reads ANQGSEA.

This clonotype is termed medium-sized. The genes are TRBV7-9 and TRBJ2-2; the match to TRBD2 covers 9 bases. The germline CDR1 and CDR2 sequences are SEHNR and FQNEAQ (reference sequence). The CDR3 has 17 residues. The V and J ends lost 0 bases and 1 base, in that order; junction bases with no gene match: 3. The CDR3: CASSLALAGLNTGELFF. In DNA, the CDR3 is TGTGCCAGCAGCTTAGCCCTAGCGGGGTTGAACACCGGGGAGCTGTTTTTT.

The sample holds many counts of this clonotype. This chain links TRBV6-2 or TRBV6-3 with TRBJ2-1; the match to TRBD1 covers 9 bases. The CDR3 consists of 20 residues. Trimming removed 2 bases from V and 0 bases from J; junction bases left unmatched: 14. The germline gives CDR1 MNHEY, CDR2 SVGEGT. CDR3 bases: TGTGCCAGCAGTTACGACTCGGACAGGGGTCTTACCCGCTCCTACAATGAGCAGTTCTTC. Amino acids: CASSYDSDRGLTRSYNEQFF.

This rearrangement joins TRBV12-3 or TRBV12-4 to TRBJ1-2; 7 bases are a match to TRBD1. CDR3 length equals 14 residues. J lost 4 bases, V lost 1 base, and 3 bases had no gene match. CDR3 coding DNA: TGTGCCAGCAGTTTAGTCGGGACAGCCTATGGCTACACCTTC. It translates to CASSLVGTAYGYTF.

The chain uses TRBV3-1 and TRBJ2-3; 7 bases are shared with TRBD1. Germline V gene lookup returns CDR1 LGHDT and CDR2 YNNKEL (reference sequence). J gave up 9 bases and V 4 bases, and 4 bases lay outside the gene matches. This CDR3 comprises 12 residues. CDR3 in DNA: TGTGCCAGCAGCCCCATCAGGGGGACGCAGTATTTT. This sequence encodes CASSPIRGTQYF.

By proportion, this clonotype is medium-sized. V and J are TRBV3-1 and TRBJ1-5; D ambiguous. CDR3 size: 15 residues. Trimming left V 1 base short and J 4 bases short, with 11 bases between. The germline V gene has CDR1 LGHDT and CDR2 YNNKEL (reference sequence). The CDR3 DNA reads as TGTGCCAGCAGCCAAGGAAACGCATTGAATCAGCCCCAGCATTTT. Its translation is CASSQGNALNQPQHF.

This clonotype occurred many times. This sequence joins TRBV11-2 and TRBJ2-1; D is ambiguous. CDR1 is SGHAT and CDR2 is FQNNGV in the germline V gene. The CDR3 length is 16 residues. V was pared by 1 base and J by 4 bases, with 14 bases between. CDR3 loop: CASSLVGRVGYNEQFF. DNA of the CDR3: TGTGCCAGCAGCTTAGTCGGTAGGGTAGGGTACAATGAGCAGTTCTTC.

The chain links TRBV6-5 to TRBJ2-4; 8 bases agree with TRBD2. Trimming took 0 bases from V and 3 from J; bases not matched to a gene: 7. Germline assignment: CDR1 MNHEY and CDR2 SVGAGI. CDR3 length: 17 residues. Here the CDR3 DNA reads TGTGCCAGCAGTTACTCGAGGCGGGGGGATGACAAAAACATTCAGTACTTC. This gives the protein CASSYSRRGDDKNIQYF.

V and J are TRBV29-1 and TRBJ1-4; D not certain. The CDR3 is 11 amino acids. Germline V CDR1 and CDR2: SQVTM, ANQGSEA. V was pared by 7 bases and J by 8 bases, with 11 bases between. The CDR3 spells CSAGREEKLFF. The CDR3 coding sequence is TGCAGCGCCGGCCGGGAGGAAAAACTGTTTTTT.

This clonotype is medium-sized (0.01 to 0.1%). J is TRBJ2-3 and V is TRBV7-9; 8 positions match TRBD2. The junction had 8 bases not matched to a gene; V was cut back by 1 base and J by 5 bases. CDR1 is SEHNR, CDR2 FQNEAQ, per germline (reference sequence). The length of the CDR3 is 16 residues. The CDR3 sequence is CASSLDIGGAIDTQYF. CDR3 DNA sequence: TGTGCCAGCAGCTTAGATATCGGGGGGGCCATAGATACGCAGTATTTT.

The rearrangement links TRBV7-6 to TRBJ2-5, with TRBD2 as a possible D gene (5 bases). Germline lookup yields CDR1 SGHVS and CDR2 FNYEAQ. Deletions cut 5 bases from V and 7 bases from J, with 20 bases between. This CDR3 is built from 15 residues. The CDR3 coding sequence is TGTGCCAGCAGCACTTTCGATGTGGCCGCGGGGACCCAGTACTTC. Its protein is CASSTFDVAAGTQYF. Complete variable domain (other parts from reference TRBV7-6 and TRBJ2-5): GAGVSQSPRYKVTKRGQDVALRCDPISGHVSLYWYRQALGQGPEFLTYFNYEAQQDKSGLPNDRFSAERPEGSISTLTIQRTEQRDSAMYRCASSTFDVAAGTQYFGPGTRLLVL.

This chain connects TRBV5-5 to TRBJ2-5, with D hard to call. CDR1 and CDR2 (germline): SGHKS, YYEKEE (reference sequence). The CDR3 spans 15 residues. Deletions cut 0 bases from V and 2 bases from J, with 11 bases between. This chain's CDR3 is CASSLDATLQETQYF. In nucleotides, the CDR3 is TGTGCCAGCAGCTTGGACGCGACTCTTCAAGAGACCCAGTACTTC.

Many counts were recorded for this clonotype. This rearrangement joins TRBV7-9 to TRBJ2-1; possibly TRBD1 for D (6 bases). The CDR3 is 16 residues long. Trimming cost V 1 base and J 8 bases, with 18 bases left between them. Germline CDR1 SEHNR, CDR2 FQNEAQ (reference sequence). CDR3 bases: TGTGCCAGCAGCTTAGGCCGGGACATCACGCTCGATGAGCAGTTCTTC. This encodes CASSLGRDITLDEQFF.

This clonotype is medium-sized by share. The chain joins TRBV21-1 to TRBJ2-7. TRBV21-1 is termed a pseudogene. The CDR3 length is 11 residues. CDR3 nucleotide sequence: TGTGCCAGCAGCCAGTGGTACGAGCAGTACTTC. It translates to CASSQWYEQYF.

This clonotype was seen ten or more times. The chain is built from TRBV3-1 and TRBJ2-7; weak D call: TRBD2 (5 bases). The CDR3 is 15 amino acids. V was trimmed by 1 base and J by 5 bases, leaving 15 bases between them. CDR1 is LGHDT, CDR2 YNNKEL, per germline (reference sequence). CDR3 coding DNA: TGTGCCAGCAGCCAAGTCCCCCAGGCTAGCAACGAGCAGTACTTC. Its translation is CASSQVPQASNEQYF.

This clonotype appeared many times. The V gene is TRBV6-4, the J gene TRBJ2-7; a possible D gene is TRBD2 (6 bases). CDR3 length equals 16 residues. The V gene's germline CDR1 is MRHNA and CDR2 SNTAGT. Deletions cut 0 bases from V and 2 bases from J, with 14 bases between. DNA of the CDR3: TGTGCCAGCAGTGACTCGACGGGAGTGGCAACCTACGAGCAGTACGTC. It is translated as CASSDSTGVATYEQYV.

By proportion, this clonotype is medium-sized (0.01 to 0.1%). This rearrangement joins TRBV14 to TRBJ1-4, with D tentatively TRBD1 (6 bases). Germline V CDR1 and CDR2: SGHDN, FVKESK. V was cut by 1 base and J by 7 bases, with 16 bases left in between. The CDR3 length is 16 residues. CDR3: CASSQAIRGHGEKLFF. Here the CDR3 DNA reads TGTGCCAGCAGCCAAGCAATCAGGGGCCACGGTGAAAAACTGTTTTTT. Using reference TRBV14 and TRBJ1-4 for the parts outside the CDR3, the full variable domain is EAGVTQFPSHSVIEKGQTVTLRCDPISGHDNLYWYRRVMGKEIKFLLHFVKESKQDESGMPNNRFLAERTGGTYSTLKVQPAELEDSGVYFCASSQAIRGHGEKLFFGSGTQLSVL.